These 13 T cell receptor beta chains were sequenced from one sample in a study of blood T cell repertoires in COVID-19. TCRdb's copy holds only in-frame clones and misses some; the assay was immunoSEQ multiplex PCR. The sample has roughly 80,000 clones; about 79% are singletons. The specimen was peripheral blood. These receptors came from a human donor in a cohort sampled during active COVID-19.

This clone was observed at least ten times. The chain uses TRBV6-2 or TRBV6-3 and TRBJ1-1; D remains ambiguous. V was cut by 4 bases and J by 2 bases, with 11 bases left in between. The germline V gene has CDR1 MNHEY and CDR2 SVGEGT. CDR3 length: 14 amino acids. The CDR3 DNA follows: TGTGCCAGCAGTTCGCACAGAACTAACACTGAAGCTTTCTTT. Translation gives CASSSHRTNTEAFF.

The rearrangement joins TRBV11-3 to TRBJ1-1; D gene ambiguous. Germline loops: CDR1 SGHNT, CDR2 YENEEA. The V and J ends lost 1 base and 0 bases respectively, with 3 bases between them. The CDR3 totals 13 residues. This chain's CDR3 is CASSLGMNTEAFF. CDR3 nucleotides: TGTGCCAGCAGCTTAGGTATGAACACTGAAGCTTTCTTT.

This chain links TRBV10-1 with TRBJ2-3, with 8 bases that match TRBD2. The CDR3 consists of 19 residues. The V and J ends lost 3 bases and 8 bases, in that order; junction bases with no gene match: 22. Germline assignment: CDR1 WNHNN and CDR2 SYGVQD (reference sequence). DNA for the CDR3: TGCGCCAGCAGTGACGGGGCTACCGGGACTAGTTATCTAGGTGGTACGCAGTATTTT. Translating gives CASSDGATGTSYLGGTQYF.

The chain employs TRBV5-5 and TRBJ2-4; the match to TRBD1 covers 7 bases. CDR3 length: 11 amino acids. Looked up from germline, CDR1 is SGHKS and CDR2 is YYEKEE (reference sequence). V trimming: 4 bases; J trimming: 10 bases; junction bases outside the gene matches: 2. The CDR3 DNA reads TGTGCCAGCAGCCGGGACAGAATTCAGTACTTC. It translates to CASSRDRIQYF.

This clone was seen just once. The CDR3 sequence: CASTPGGGTQYF. The DNA of the CDR3 is TGTGCCAGCACCCCAGGAGGCGGTACGCAGTATTTT. V usage is TRBV28 and J usage is TRBJ2-3; tentatively, D is TRBD2 (5 bases). V lost 7 bases and J 8 bases, leaving 13 bases between the germline ends. The germline gives CDR1 MDHEN, CDR2 SYDVKM. The CDR3 covers 12 residues.

CDR3 region: CASSPPAGWDRHNYGYTF. In DNA form, the CDR3 reads TGTGCCAGCTCACCCCCGGCGGGATGGGACAGGCATAACTATGGCTACACCTTC. The chain has TRBV18 and TRBJ1-2; 8 nucleotides align to TRBD1. The CDR3 totals 18 residues. V gave up 3 bases and J gave up 1 base; unmatched junction bases: 13. Germline V lookup: CDR1 KGHSH, CDR2 LQKENI.

The rearrangement joins TRBV5-1 to TRBJ1-2, with 12 nucleotides matching TRBD1. The CDR3 is 15 amino acids. V dropped 4 bases and J dropped 6; count of bases not matched to a gene: 7. Per germline, CDR1 SGHRS and CDR2 YFSETQ. In DNA, the CDR3 is TGCGCCAGCAGCCGGGCCGGGACAGGGGGCGATGGCTACACCTTC. This gives the protein CASSRAGTGGDGYTF.

The chain joins TRBV7-2 to TRBJ2-7; 9 bases are shared with TRBD2. The CDR3 is 15 residues long. Germline CDR1 is SGHTA and CDR2 is FQGNSA. Trimming took 1 base from V and 1 from J; bases not matched to a gene: 2. In DNA form, the CDR3 reads TGTGCCAGCAGCTTAGGACTAGCGGTATCCTACGAGCAGTACGTC. This gives the protein CASSLGLAVSYEQYV.

This chain connects TRBV18 to TRBJ2-3, with D possibly matching TRBD2 (6 bases). Trimming removed 3 bases from V and 3 bases from J, with 13 bases in between. The CDR3 contains 15 residues. Germline CDR1 and CDR2: KGHSH and LQKENI. CDR3 coding DNA: TGTGCCAGCTCACCTCGCGGGACGGGAACAGATACGCAGTATTTT. It encodes CASSPRGTGTDTQYF.

J is TRBJ2-7 and V is TRBV20-1; TRBD1 matches 9 bases. J lost 13 bases, V lost 3 bases, and 7 bases had no gene match. The CDR3 covers 11 residues. Germline loops: CDR1 DFQATT, CDR2 SNEGSKA (reference sequence). CDR3 loop: CSASGSGQGYF. DNA of the CDR3: TGCAGTGCTAGTGGGTCGGGACAGGGATACTTC.

This clone was counted a few times. The V gene is TRBV7-3, the J gene TRBJ1-3; D gene unclear. CDR3 length equals 15 residues. Trimming shortened V by 5 bases and J by 0 bases, and 11 bases separated the two germline ends. Germline CDR1 and CDR2: SGHTA and FQGTGA. CDR3 residues: CASSKRHGSGNTIYF. The CDR3, as DNA: TGTGCCAGCAGCAAGAGACACGGCTCTGGAAACACCATATATTTT.

The genes are TRBV7-6 and TRBJ2-1; TRBD1 matches at 10 bases. CDR1 is SGHVS, CDR2 FNYEAQ, per germline. V shed 4 bases and J 10 bases; nucleotides not matched to a gene: 7. The CDR3 spans 14 residues. In DNA form, the CDR3 reads TGTGCCAGCAGCTCGCCGGGACAGGGGCGGGAGCAGTTCTTC. Its translation: CASSSPGQGREQFF.

This chain joins TRBV18 and TRBJ1-4; 8 positions agree with TRBD1. The CDR3 is 19 amino acids. Trimming took 6 bases from V and 0 from J; bases not matched to a gene: 15. Germline CDR1 is KGHSH and CDR2 is LQKENI. The CDR3 region is CASSTRMRQGFSTNEKLFF. The CDR3 coding sequence is TGTGCCAGCTCTACACGGATGAGACAGGGGTTTTCAACTAATGAAAAACTGTTTTTT.